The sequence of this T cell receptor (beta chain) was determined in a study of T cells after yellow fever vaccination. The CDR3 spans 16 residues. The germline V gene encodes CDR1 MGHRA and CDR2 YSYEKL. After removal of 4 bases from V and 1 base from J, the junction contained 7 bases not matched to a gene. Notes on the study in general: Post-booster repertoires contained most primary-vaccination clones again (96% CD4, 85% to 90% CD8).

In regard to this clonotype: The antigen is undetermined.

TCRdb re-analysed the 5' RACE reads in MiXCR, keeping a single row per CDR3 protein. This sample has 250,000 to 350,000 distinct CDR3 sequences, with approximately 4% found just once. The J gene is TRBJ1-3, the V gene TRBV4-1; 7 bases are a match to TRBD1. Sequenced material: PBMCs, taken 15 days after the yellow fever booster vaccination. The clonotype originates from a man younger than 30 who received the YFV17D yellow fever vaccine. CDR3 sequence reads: CASSLRDRPSGNTIYF. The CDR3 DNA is TGCGCCAGCAGCCTTCGGGACAGACCTTCTGGAAACACCATATATTTT.